This T cell receptor (beta chain) is from a study of OX40 agonist ivuxolimab in advanced cancers. Across the study: The patients received agonistic anti-OX40 (CD134) antibody ivuxolimab. Recorded diagnoses for dose-escalation patients were hepatocellular carcinoma, melanoma, renal cell or head and neck cancer. The dose-escalation cohort was roughly 83% male, with a mean age of around 60 years, ranging roughly 23 to 79. Regarding the study as a whole: Among the lowest peripheral clonal expansion occurred in 0.1-3.0 mg/kg partial responders.

The CDR3 is 15 amino acids. The J segment lost 4 bases and the V segment lost 7 bases, leaving 6 bases of the junction unmatched. CDR1 is MNHEY, CDR2 SVGAGI, per germline. Data came from immunoSEQ multiplex PCR; TCRdb stores just in-frame clones and leaves some out. Of more than 70,000 clones detected, 89% appear once; the ten largest clones hold 9% to 10%. On this clone itself: The antigen remains undetermined.

V is TRBV6-5 and J is TRBJ2-5; 13 bases map to TRBD2. The TCR sequence derives from an adult with an advanced solid tumor such as melanoma, head and neck, liver or kidney cancer. Source: CD4+ or CD8+ T cells sorted from blood, taken in a trial of the OX40 agonist ivuxolimab. Here the CDR3 DNA reads TGTGCCAGCACCGGACTAGCGGGAGTCCTAGAGACCCAGTACTTC. This codes for CASTGLAGVLETQYF.